This is a list of T cell receptor beta chains from one sample in a study of blood T cells in healthy people across ages. MiXCR, run by TCRdb on the 5' RACE reads, gives a single entry per CDR3 protein. The sample has hundreds of thousands of distinct CDR3 sequences, 29% seen once. The source material was blood. These receptors all come from a woman at least 80 years old in good health. Both conserved end residues are part of each CDR3. The order of the fields is J gene, V gene, clone size, D gene, CDR3 DNA, CDR3 protein. The D gene is left open where the match is weak. Not every row has a clone size; where given, it reads once, few, many or a size class.

j_call: TRBJ2-1
v_call: TRBV3-1
clone_size: many
d_call: TRBD2
cdr3_nt: TGTGCCAGCAGCCAGGGACTAGTTTCATACAATGAGCAGTTCTTC
cdr3_aa: CASSQGLVSYNEQFF

j_call: TRBJ2-3
v_call: TRBV30
clone_size: .
d_call: TRBD2
cdr3_nt: TGTGCCTGGAGTGTATCTAGGACTAGCGGAAGCACAGATACGCAGTATTTT
cdr3_aa: CAWSVSRTSGSTDTQYF

j_call: TRBJ2-5
v_call: TRBV6-5
clone_size: many
d_call: TRBD2
cdr3_nt: TGTGCCAGCAGTTCAGCGGGGGATAGGGAAGAGACCCAGTACTTC
cdr3_aa: CASSSAGDREETQYF

j_call: TRBJ2-1
v_call: TRBV24-1
clone_size: .
d_call: .
cdr3_nt: TGTGCCACCAGTGATGTTCCGGGTCGGCGGTCCTACAGTGAGCAGTTCTTC
cdr3_aa: CATSDVPGRRSYSEQFF

j_call: TRBJ1-2
v_call: TRBV5-6
clone_size: .
d_call: .
cdr3_nt: TGTGCCAGCAGCTTGGGGACAGCTTCTAACTATGGCTACACCTTC
cdr3_aa: CASSLGTASNYGYTF

j_call: TRBJ2-5
v_call: TRBV7-2
clone_size: many
d_call: TRBD2
cdr3_nt: TGTGCCAGCAGCTTAGCGGCCGGGACTAGCGGGGGGGTTCAGGAGACCCAGTACTTC
cdr3_aa: CASSLAAGTSGGVQETQYF

j_call: TRBJ1-1
v_call: TRBV4-3
clone_size: few
d_call: TRBD1
cdr3_nt: TGCGCCAGCAGCCAAGGGGGCAGGGGGCAGACTGAAGCTTTCTTT
cdr3_aa: CASSQGGRGQTEAFF

j_call: TRBJ1-1
v_call: TRBV12-3/TRBV12-4
clone_size: many
d_call: TRBD1
cdr3_nt: TGTGCCAGCAGGACAGGGGGCACTGAAGCTTTCTTT
cdr3_aa: CASRTGGTEAFF

j_call: TRBJ2-6
v_call: TRBV19
clone_size: many
d_call: TRBD1
cdr3_nt: TGTGCCAGTAGCAGACAGGGCTCCCTTAGCTCTGGGGCCAACGTCCTGACTTTC
cdr3_aa: CASSRQGSLSSGANVLTF

j_call: TRBJ1-2
v_call: TRBV4-1
clone_size: many
d_call: TRBD1
cdr3_nt: TGCGCCAGCAGCCAGCCGGGACAGGACTATGGCTACACCTTC
cdr3_aa: CASSQPGQDYGYTF

j_call: TRBJ2-3
v_call: TRBV7-8
clone_size: few
d_call: .
cdr3_nt: TGTGCCAGCAGCCTTCAGACGGGGGGCACCGCAGATACGCAGTATTTT
cdr3_aa: CASSLQTGGTADTQYF

j_call: TRBJ1-1
v_call: TRBV18
clone_size: many
d_call: .
cdr3_nt: TGTGCCAGCTCACCAACAGGGTATTACACTGAAGCTTTCTTT
cdr3_aa: CASSPTGYYTEAFF

j_call: TRBJ2-4
v_call: TRBV3-1
clone_size: few
d_call: TRBD1
cdr3_nt: TGTGCCAGCAGCCCGTTCCTTAAGACAGGGAAGTCCGCCAAAAACATTCAGTACTTC
cdr3_aa: CASSPFLKTGKSAKNIQYF

j_call: TRBJ1-2
v_call: TRBV14
clone_size: .
d_call: TRBD1
cdr3_nt: TGTGCCAGCAGTCGAAGCCCCCGGACAGGGACCCGTATCTATGGCTGCACCTTC
cdr3_aa: CASSRSPRTGTRIYGCTF

j_call: TRBJ1-2
v_call: TRBV6-2/TRBV6-3
clone_size: many
d_call: .
cdr3_nt: TGTGCCAGCAGTTACTCTGTATCCGGGACCTTTGAAGGAAACTATGGCTACACCTTC
cdr3_aa: CASSYSVSGTFEGNYGYTF

j_call: TRBJ1-1
v_call: TRBV20-1
clone_size: .
d_call: .
cdr3_nt: TGCAGTGCTAGAGATGGAGGGAACCTGAACACTGAAGCTTTCTTT
cdr3_aa: CSARDGGNLNTEAFF

j_call: TRBJ1-1
v_call: TRBV9
clone_size: few
d_call: .
cdr3_nt: TGTGCCAGCAGCGTAGTAGTGACGGCAGAGAACACTGAAGCTTTCTTT
cdr3_aa: CASSVVVTAENTEAFF

j_call: TRBJ2-3
v_call: TRBV6-2/TRBV6-3
clone_size: .
d_call: TRBD1
cdr3_nt: TGTGCCAGCAGCAACGCCGGGACAGGAATCACAGATACGCAGTATTTT
cdr3_aa: CASSNAGTGITDTQYF

j_call: TRBJ1-5
v_call: TRBV20-1
clone_size: .
d_call: .
cdr3_nt: TGCAGTGCTGATGTCAGGGATCAGCCCCAGCATTTT
cdr3_aa: CSADVRDQPQHF

j_call: TRBJ2-1
v_call: TRBV5-1
clone_size: many
d_call: .
cdr3_nt: TGCGCCAGCAGTGGCCAGGCCATTGACAATGAGCAGTTCTTC
cdr3_aa: CASSGQAIDNEQFF

j_call: TRBJ1-2
v_call: TRBV7-8
clone_size: few
d_call: .
cdr3_nt: TGTGCCAGCAGTAGTACTAACTGTGGCTACACCTTC
cdr3_aa: CASSSTNCGYTF

j_call: TRBJ1-3
v_call: TRBV3-1
clone_size: .
d_call: TRBD1
cdr3_nt: TGTGCCAGCAGCCAAGGGACAGGGTTTGGAAACACCATATATTTT
cdr3_aa: CASSQGTGFGNTIYF

j_call: TRBJ2-7
v_call: TRBV20-1
clone_size: .
d_call: .
cdr3_nt: TGCAGTGCTAGAGTAGGGGACTCTAGATCCTACGAGCAGTACTTC
cdr3_aa: CSARVGDSRSYEQYF

j_call: TRBJ2-1
v_call: TRBV20-1
clone_size: few
d_call: .
cdr3_nt: TGCAGTGCTAGTTGGACACCAAAAAACTCCTACAATGAGCAGTTCTTC
cdr3_aa: CSASWTPKNSYNEQFF

j_call: TRBJ1-1
v_call: TRBV21-1
clone_size: .
d_call: .
cdr3_nt: TGTGCCAGCAGCCACGGCGGGTATGAAGCTTTCTTT
cdr3_aa: CASSHGGYEAFF

j_call: TRBJ2-7
v_call: TRBV20-1
clone_size: many
d_call: .
cdr3_nt: TGCAGTGCTCTTAGACAGGAACGGTACGAGCAGTACTTC
cdr3_aa: CSALRQERYEQYF

j_call: TRBJ2-3
v_call: TRBV24-1
clone_size: .
d_call: TRBD2
cdr3_nt: TGTGCCAGCCGGGGGGACTGGCTGACAGATACGCAGTATTTT
cdr3_aa: CASRGDWLTDTQYF

j_call: TRBJ2-5
v_call: TRBV6-2/TRBV6-3
clone_size: .
d_call: TRBD1
cdr3_nt: TGTGCCAGCTCGGGACAGGGGTTTGGGAATGAGCAGTACTTC
cdr3_aa: CASSGQGFGNEQYF

j_call: TRBJ1-2
v_call: TRBV25-1
clone_size: many
d_call: .
cdr3_nt: TGTGCCAGCAGTGAAACAACCTCTACGGGGGGTAACTATGGCTACACCTTC
cdr3_aa: CASSETTSTGGNYGYTF

j_call: TRBJ2-7
v_call: TRBV6-4
clone_size: .
d_call: .
cdr3_nt: TGTGCCAGCATAAGCAGGGTAGTCTACGAGCAGTACTTC
cdr3_aa: CASISRVVYEQYF

j_call: TRBJ2-3
v_call: TRBV2
clone_size: few
d_call: TRBD1
cdr3_nt: TGTGCCAGCAAGGGGGCAGGGTCCTTGGATACGCAGTATTTT
cdr3_aa: CASKGAGSLDTQYF

j_call: TRBJ2-1
v_call: TRBV19
clone_size: few
d_call: TRBD1
cdr3_nt: TGTGCCAGTACCCCGAGGGACAGGACCAATGAGCAGTTCTTC
cdr3_aa: CASTPRDRTNEQFF

j_call: TRBJ2-3
v_call: TRBV18
clone_size: many
d_call: TRBD2
cdr3_nt: TGTGCCAGCTCACCAGGACTAGCGCCAGATACGCAGTATTTT
cdr3_aa: CASSPGLAPDTQYF

j_call: TRBJ1-6
v_call: TRBV4-2
clone_size: few
d_call: .
cdr3_nt: TGTGCCAGCAGCCAAGCGAACAGGCTAGGATCACCCCTCCACTTT
cdr3_aa: CASSQANRLGSPLHF

j_call: TRBJ2-7
v_call: TRBV6-5
clone_size: .
d_call: .
cdr3_nt: TGTGCCAGCAGGAATTACGGCGGATCCGACGAGCAGTACTTC
cdr3_aa: CASRNYGGSDEQYF

j_call: TRBJ2-3
v_call: TRBV20-1
clone_size: many
d_call: TRBD2
cdr3_nt: TGCAGTGCTATCTTCGGGACTAGCGGGTTTCGCGATACGCAGTATTTT
cdr3_aa: CSAIFGTSGFRDTQYF

j_call: TRBJ2-1
v_call: TRBV4-3
clone_size: many
d_call: .
cdr3_nt: TGCGCCAGCAGCCAAGATCGGGGAATTTACAATGAGCAGTTCTTC
cdr3_aa: CASSQDRGIYNEQFF

j_call: TRBJ1-4
v_call: TRBV7-9
clone_size: many
d_call: .
cdr3_nt: TGTGCCAGCAGCAGTCGGGGGCAGCCGGGTGAAAAACTGTTTTTT
cdr3_aa: CASSSRGQPGEKLFF

j_call: TRBJ1-6
v_call: TRBV9
clone_size: many
d_call: .
cdr3_nt: TGTGCCAGCAGCGTAGATGGGGAAGTCCGTTCACCCCTCCACTTT
cdr3_aa: CASSVDGEVRSPLHF

j_call: TRBJ2-7
v_call: TRBV7-8
clone_size: many
d_call: .
cdr3_nt: TGTGCCAGCAGCTTAGATGGGGGTAACTACGAGCAGTACTTC
cdr3_aa: CASSLDGGNYEQYF

j_call: TRBJ1-5
v_call: TRBV6-5
clone_size: .
d_call: .
cdr3_nt: TGTGCCAGCAGCCGGGACAATAGCAATCAGCCCCAGCATTTT
cdr3_aa: CASSRDNSNQPQHF

j_call: TRBJ1-2
v_call: TRBV7-2
clone_size: many
d_call: .
cdr3_nt: TGTGCCAGCAGCTTAGAGGCAAATCGCCCCTACGGCTACACCTTC
cdr3_aa: CASSLEANRPYGYTF

j_call: TRBJ2-3
v_call: TRBV5-1
clone_size: .
d_call: .
cdr3_nt: TGCGCCAGCAGGAGGGAGTCTGGCACAGATACGCAGTATTTT
cdr3_aa: CASRRESGTDTQYF

j_call: TRBJ2-1
v_call: TRBV5-1
clone_size: many
d_call: TRBD2
cdr3_nt: TGCGCCAGCAGCTACTCCGGGACTAAATTACGCTCCTACAATGAGCAGTTCTTC
cdr3_aa: CASSYSGTKLRSYNEQFF

j_call: TRBJ2-3
v_call: TRBV7-9
clone_size: many
d_call: .
cdr3_nt: TGTGCCAGCAGCTTGCGGGGCGCCGAAGATACGCAGTATTTT
cdr3_aa: CASSLRGAEDTQYF

j_call: TRBJ1-5
v_call: TRBV7-2
clone_size: .
d_call: TRBD1
cdr3_nt: TGTGCCAGCAGCTACCACGGACAGGGTGGTCAGCCCCAGCATTTT
cdr3_aa: CASSYHGQGGQPQHF

j_call: TRBJ2-3
v_call: TRBV7-2
clone_size: few
d_call: TRBD2
cdr3_nt: TGTGCCAGCAGCTTAGTATTTACGGGGGGGCGTTCCACAGATACGCAGTATTTT
cdr3_aa: CASSLVFTGGRSTDTQYF

j_call: TRBJ2-5
v_call: TRBV20-1
clone_size: many
d_call: TRBD2
cdr3_nt: TGCAGTGCAAAAACGGGACTACCCCCGAGTGGGACCCAGTACTTC
cdr3_aa: CSAKTGLPPSGTQYF

j_call: TRBJ1-5
v_call: TRBV10-3
clone_size: many
d_call: .
cdr3_nt: TGTGCCATCAGCGGACAGCCAAATCAGCCCCAGCATTTT
cdr3_aa: CAISGQPNQPQHF

j_call: TRBJ2-5
v_call: TRBV7-9
clone_size: many
d_call: .
cdr3_nt: TGTGCCAGCAGCTTATCTAGTTGGGAGACCCAGTACTTC
cdr3_aa: CASSLSSWETQYF

j_call: TRBJ2-1
v_call: TRBV6-2/TRBV6-3
clone_size: .
d_call: .
cdr3_nt: TGTGCCAGCAGTTCAGGGACAACTCACAATGAGCAGTTCTTC
cdr3_aa: CASSSGTTHNEQFF

j_call: TRBJ2-3
v_call: TRBV11-2
clone_size: once
d_call: TRBD2
cdr3_nt: TGTGCCAGCAGCTACGTAGCGGGGGGGCGTACAGATGCGCAGTATTTT
cdr3_aa: CASSYVAGGRTDAQYF

j_call: TRBJ1-1
v_call: TRBV6-2/TRBV6-3
clone_size: .
d_call: TRBD1
cdr3_nt: TGTGCCAGCAAAGAACAGGGGGCCTTGAACACTGAAGCTTTCTTT
cdr3_aa: CASKEQGALNTEAFF

j_call: TRBJ2-1
v_call: TRBV6-4
clone_size: many
d_call: .
cdr3_nt: TGTGCCAGCAGTGACCGATACCGACGGCCGGTAAGCTCCTACAATGAGCAGTTCTTC
cdr3_aa: CASSDRYRRPVSSYNEQFF

j_call: TRBJ2-3
v_call: TRBV28
clone_size: .
d_call: TRBD2
cdr3_nt: TGTGCCAACAGGGAGTTAGCGGGGAGAAGCACAGATACGCAGTATTTT
cdr3_aa: CANRELAGRSTDTQYF

j_call: TRBJ2-5
v_call: TRBV2
clone_size: .
d_call: .
cdr3_nt: TGTGTCAGCAGTGACTGGGGGCCCGGGCAGGGAGCCCAGTACTTC
cdr3_aa: CVSSDWGPGQGAQYF

j_call: TRBJ2-6
v_call: TRBV6-5
clone_size: many
d_call: TRBD1
cdr3_nt: TGTGCCAGCAGTTACTCCTCGGGACAGGGCTCTGGGGCCAACGTCCTGACTTTC
cdr3_aa: CASSYSSGQGSGANVLTF